This TCR beta chain was sequenced during a study of OX40 agonist ivuxolimab in advanced cancers. CDR3 length: 17 amino acids. CDR1 SGDLS and CDR2 YYNGEE come from the germline V gene. The ends were cut back, 0 bases at V and 4 bases at J, with 19 bases in the middle. TCRdb's copy holds only in-frame clones and misses some; the assay was immunoSEQ multiplex PCR. This repertoire shows about 61,000 clones, roughly nine tenths found once; its top ten account for about 17%. The source material was CD4+ or CD8+ T cells sorted from blood, sampled in a trial of the OX40 agonist ivuxolimab. The receptor comes from an adult with an advanced solid tumor such as melanoma, head and neck, liver or kidney cancer. This sequence joins TRBV9 and TRBJ1-1; tentative D call: TRBD1 (6 bases). In DNA form, the CDR3 reads TGTGCCAGCAGCGTAGAGCCAACGGTTAGGGGGTCCACTGAAGCTTTCTTT. It is translated as CASSVEPTVRGSTEAFF.